This T cell receptor beta chain is drawn from a study of blood T cell repertoires in COVID-19. Sequencing used immunoSEQ multiplex PCR; TCRdb keeps in-frame clones, though not all of them. The sample lists hundreds of thousands of clones, 80% to 90% occurring once. The CDR3 sequence is 15 residues long. Per the germline V gene, CDR1 is LGHDT and CDR2 is YNNKEL (reference sequence). Trimming at V came to 5 bases and at J to 5 bases, leaving 9 bases not matched to a gene. This clonotype was sampled from a man aged 25 to 45 who had recovered from COVID-19. The chain combines TRBV3-1 (or the pseudogene TRBV3-2) with TRBJ1-1, with 9 bases lining up with TRBD1. Sample: PBMCs or T cells enriched from blood (not recorded which). The CDR3 loop reads CASSYPGQGWTEAFF. The CDR3 region has the DNA TGTGCCAGCAGCTACCCGGGACAGGGTTGGACTGAAGCTTTCTTT.